The 25 T cell receptor beta chains in this list originate from one sample, sequenced in a study of cytomegalovirus exposure and HLA in healthy donors. This PCR relied on a set of 60 Vbeta primers and 13 Jbeta primers. The assay was immunoSEQ multiplex PCR, and TCRdb's table has in-frame clones only and misses some. The data show about 150,000 clones, over 60% seen once. Sequenced material: PBMCs. All receptors come from a woman aged 35 to 49 in good health and CMV-seronegative.

The chain couples TRBV7-9 to TRBJ1-1; the D is unclear. V was cut by 1 base and J by 2 bases, with 20 bases left in between. Germline loops: CDR1 SEHNR, CDR2 FQNEAQ (reference sequence). The CDR3 spans 18 residues. The CDR3 spells CASSLEAVGSRSNTEAFF. The CDR3 DNA is TGTGCCAGCAGCTTAGAGGCCGTGGGCAGTCGTAGTAACACTGAAGCTTTCTTT.

This chain connects TRBV27 to TRBJ2-1, with TRBD2 identical over 8 bases. CDR1 and CDR2 from the germline V gene are MNHEY and SMNVEV (reference sequence). The CDR3 consists of 16 residues. The trim removed 2 bases at V and 6 bases at J, leaving 9 bases unmatched. Written as DNA, the CDR3 is TGTGCCAGCAGTTTAAACTCCGGACTAGCAGTCAATGAGCAGTTCTTC. This translates into CASSLNSGLAVNEQFF.

The V and J genes are TRBV19 and TRBJ1-1; TRBD1 is a possible D gene (5 bases). Germline CDR1 is LNHDA and CDR2 is SQIVND (reference sequence). V was trimmed by 7 bases and J by 4 bases, leaving 19 bases between them. This CDR3 region has 15 residues. CDR3 loop: CASTPAGIFTTEAFF. Written as DNA, the CDR3 is TGTGCCAGTACCCCCGCAGGGATTTTTACCACTGAAGCTTTCTTT. Together with reference TRBV19 and TRBJ1-1, the CDR3 gives the full variable domain: DGGITQSPKYLFRKEGQNVTLSCEQNLNHDAMYWYRQDPGQGLRLIYYSQIVNDFQKGDIAEGYSVSREKKESFPLTVTSAQKNPTAFYLCASTPAGIFTTEAFFGQGTRLTVV.

The chain links TRBV5-1 to TRBJ2-1; 8 bases match TRBD1. The CDR3 covers 14 residues. Germline CDR1 reads SGHRS; CDR2 reads YFSETQ. V shed 0 bases, J shed 9 bases, and the junction held 5 bases outside the gene matches. The CDR3 nucleotides are TGCGCCAGCAGCTTGGAGCAGGGGGCCGGTGAGCAGTTCTTC. Translation gives CASSLEQGAGEQFF. Full variable domain (rest looked up from reference TRBV5-1 and TRBJ2-1): KAGVTQTPRYLIKTRGQQVTLSCSPISGHRSVSWYQQTPGQGLQFLFEYFSETQRNKGNFPGRFSGRQFSNSRSEMNVSTLELGDSALYLCASSLEQGAGEQFFGPGTRLTVL.

This chain connects TRBV4-2 to TRBJ1-2, with TRBD1 matching 10 bases. Germline V gives CDR1 LGHNA, CDR2 YNFKEQ. The CDR3 loop spans 14 amino acids. Trimming took 2 bases from V and 8 from J; bases not matched to a gene: 5. Here the CDR3 DNA reads TGTGCCAGCAGCCAACCTCTGGGACAGGGGGGCTACACCTTC. Translating it yields CASSQPLGQGGYTF.

The chain carries TRBV2 and TRBJ1-1, with TRBD1 as a possible D gene (6 bases). In germline, CDR1 is SNHLY, CDR2 FYNNEI. The CDR3 is made up of 15 amino acids. Deletions cut 2 bases from V and 6 bases from J, with 16 bases between. The CDR3 DNA reads as TGTGCCAGCAGTGAATGGGGGCGGGAGTTCGCTGAAGCTTTCTTT. This codes for CASSEWGREFAEAFF. The whole variable domain, remainder taken from reference TRBV2 and TRBJ1-1, is EPEVTQTPSHQVTQMGQEVILRCVPISNHLYFYWYRQILGQKVEFLVSFYNNEISEKSEIFDDQFSVERPDGSNFTLKIRSTKLEDSAMYFCASSEWGREFAEAFFGQGTRLTVV.

The V gene is TRBV5-4, the J gene TRBJ2-3; possible D gene TRBD1, 6 bases. The CDR3 covers 15 residues. CDR1 is SGHNT and CDR2 is YYREEE in the germline V gene (reference sequence). Trimming took 0 bases from V and 3 from J, leaving 11 bases between them. CDR3: CASSLDREGTDTQYF. Written as DNA, the CDR3 is TGTGCCAGCAGCTTGGACAGGGAAGGGACAGATACGCAGTATTTT.

The chain has TRBV5-1 and TRBJ2-3; TRBD2 aligns across 15 bases. The CDR3 loop spans 16 amino acids. Germline values: CDR1 SGHRS, CDR2 YFSETQ. Losses at the gene ends were 4 bases for V and 6 bases for J; bases not matched to a gene: 6. The CDR3 DNA reads as TGCGCCAGCAGCGAGGGGACTAGCGGGAGGACCGATACGCAGTATTTT. Encoded protein: CASSEGTSGRTDTQYF. Full variable domain (rest looked up from reference TRBV5-1 and TRBJ2-3): KAGVTQTPRYLIKTRGQQVTLSCSPISGHRSVSWYQQTPGQGLQFLFEYFSETQRNKGNFPGRFSGRQFSNSRSEMNVSTLELGDSALYLCASSEGTSGRTDTQYFGPGTRLTVL.

This clone showed up just a few times. The rearrangement links TRBV4-1 to TRBJ2-1; 8 nucleotides agree with TRBD1. The V and J ends lost 4 bases and 8 bases, in that order; junction bases with no gene match: 13. Germline V lookup: CDR1 MGHRA, CDR2 YSYEKL. The CDR3 runs to 16 residues. Here the CDR3 DNA reads TGCGCCAGCAGCCGACAAGGCGGACAGGGTTACGATGAGCAGTTCTTC. It codes for CASSRQGGQGYDEQFF.

This rearrangement joins TRBV11-3 to TRBJ2-5, with 8 bases aligning to TRBD1. The germline gives CDR1 SGHNT, CDR2 YENEEA. The CDR3 is made up of 15 amino acids. V trimming: 0 bases; J trimming: 5 bases; junction bases outside the gene matches: 5. The CDR3 is CASSLEAGGIETQYF. CDR3 sequence (DNA): TGTGCCAGCAGCTTAGAGGCAGGGGGCATCGAGACCCAGTACTTC.

The V call is TRBV5-1, the J call TRBJ2-3; 10 bases are a match to TRBD2. Germline values: CDR1 SGHRS, CDR2 YFSETQ. The CDR3 is 16 amino acids. J was trimmed by 1 base and V by 4 bases; bases with no gene match: 6. CDR3 bases: TGCGCCAGCAGCCCCGGAGCGGGAGGGGGCACAGATACGCAGTATTTT. Its protein product is CASSPGAGGGTDTQYF.

The rearrangement joins TRBV6-5 to TRBJ2-7; TRBD2 might be the D (7 bases). The CDR3 consists of 15 residues. Germline CDR1 reads MNHEY; CDR2 reads SVGAGI. V lost 5 bases and J lost 2, with 16 bases in between. The CDR3 protein is CASSGGGGLTYEQYF. The CDR3 DNA sequence: TGTGCCAGCAGTGGAGGCGGGGGCCTTACCTACGAGCAGTACTTC.

The J gene is TRBJ2-7, the V gene TRBV30, with D possibly being TRBD1 (7 bases). The CDR3 is made up of 13 amino acids. The germline V and J ends were trimmed by 4 bases and 3 bases, with 13 bases remaining between them. The germline V gene encodes CDR1 GTSNPN and CDR2 SVGIG (reference sequence). The CDR3 DNA is TGTGCCTGGATCCAGGGGGGTTACTACGAGCAGTACTTC. Translating it yields CAWIQGGYYEQYF.

The chain recombines TRBV30 with TRBJ2-3, with D perhaps matching TRBD2 (5 bases). Between the trimmed V and J ends, which lost 0 bases and 4 bases, there was a span of 20 bases. The germline CDR1 and CDR2 sequences are GTSNPN and SVGIG (reference sequence). The CDR3 is made up of 17 amino acids. Written as DNA, the CDR3 is TGTGCCTGGAGTGTACCCGGGTTTGGCGGGCTGCCAGATACGCAGTATTTT. As protein: CAWSVPGFGGLPDTQYF.

V is TRBV27 and J is TRBJ2-7; 8 bases are shared with TRBD1. Germline trimming cut 5 bases from V and 6 bases from J; bases unmatched to any gene: 12. This CDR3 has 15 residues. Germline values: CDR1 MNHEY, CDR2 SMNVEV (reference sequence). The DNA of the CDR3 is TGTGCCAGCAGTCCGACCCAGGGGGCGAGGGGCGAGCAGTACTTC. Protein product: CASSPTQGARGEQYF.

The chain combines TRBV5-1 with TRBJ2-1; D might be TRBD1 (5 bases). The germline V gene encodes CDR1 SGHRS and CDR2 YFSETQ. The V gene lost 0 bases and the J gene lost 0 bases, with 16 bases spanning the gap. The CDR3 has 18 residues. CDR3 sequence: CASSLGGRRTSSYNEQFF. The CDR3 DNA reads TGCGCCAGCAGCTTGGGGGGAAGACGGACAAGCTCCTACAATGAGCAGTTCTTC.

The J gene is TRBJ1-3, the V gene TRBV6-5; no clear D. This CDR3 has 12 amino acids. Germline values: CDR1 MNHEY, CDR2 SVGAGI. The V end lost 5 bases, the J end lost 4 bases, and 6 bases lay between the germline ends. The CDR3 protein is CASSPQGNTIYF. CDR3 nucleotides: TGTGCCAGCAGTCCGCAGGGAAACACCATATATTTT.

In this sample, this clone turned up once. V and J are TRBV27 and TRBJ2-2; no firm D call. With 5 bases removed from V and 1 base from J, the gap between germline ends came to 14 bases. Germline assignment: CDR1 MNHEY and CDR2 SMNVEV (reference sequence). CDR3 length equals 16 residues. CDR3 loop: CASSEDIGLNTGELFF. In nucleotides, the CDR3 is TGTGCCAGCAGTGAAGACATCGGCCTGAACACCGGGGAGCTGTTTTTT.

The chain recombines TRBV7-8 with TRBJ2-1; 11 positions agree with TRBD2. V dropped 6 bases and J dropped 6; count of bases not matched to a gene: 1. Germline V gives CDR1 SGHVS, CDR2 FQNEAQ. The CDR3 is made up of 13 amino acids. The chain's CDR3 is CASRTSGANEQFF. CDR3 nucleotide sequence: TGTGCCAGCAGGACTAGCGGGGCCAATGAGCAGTTCTTC.

This clone was counted a few times. The rearrangement uses TRBV4-1 and TRBJ1-1; 9 bases are shared with TRBD1. With 4 bases clipped from V and 4 bases from J, the junction kept 19 bases outside the gene matches. CDR3 length equals 19 residues. CDR1 is MGHRA and CDR2 is YSYEKL in the germline V gene. CDR3 sequence reads: CASSLQESLGTGGFTEAFF. The CDR3 nucleotides read TGCGCCAGCAGCCTCCAAGAGAGTCTCGGCACAGGGGGCTTCACTGAAGCTTTCTTT.

The chain carries TRBV6-1 and TRBJ1-3; 7 bases are shared with TRBD1. CDR1 is MNHNS and CDR2 is SASEGT in the germline V gene. This CDR3 is built from 18 residues. V shed 4 bases and J 2 bases; nucleotides not matched to a gene: 14. The CDR3 region has the DNA TGTGCCAGCAGTGTAAAGGGGGCTAAAGGGGGCGCTGGAAACACCATATATTTT. Its protein product is CASSVKGAKGGAGNTIYF.

This chain joins TRBV11-2 and TRBJ2-7; 8 positions match TRBD1. The CDR3 is 15 residues long. V shed 1 base and J 7 bases; nucleotides not matched to a gene: 9. From germline, CDR1 is SGHAT and CDR2 FQNNGV. For the CDR3, the DNA is TGTGCCAGCAGCTTAGTAAGGGACAGGTTGAGGGAGCAGTACTTC. Amino acid sequence: CASSLVRDRLREQYF. The complete variable domain, with remaining parts taken from reference TRBV11-2 and TRBJ2-7, reads EAGVAQSPRYKIIEKRQSVAFWCNPISGHATLYWYQQILGQGPKLLIQFQNNGVVDDSQLPKDRFSAERLKGVDSTLKIQPAKLEDSAVYLCASSLVRDRLREQYFGPGTRLTVT.

The table lists this clone with a few counts. The genes are TRBV5-1 and TRBJ1-1; a weak D match, TRBD1 (5 bases). The V end lost 1 base, the J end lost 0 bases, and 7 bases lay between the germline ends. Germline values: CDR1 SGHRS, CDR2 YFSETQ. CDR3 length equals 14 residues. In nucleotides, the CDR3 is TGCGCCAGCAGCTTGAACAGGTTGAACACTGAAGCTTTCTTT. Translated, it gives CASSLNRLNTEAFF.

The V call is TRBV6-1, the J call TRBJ2-5, with D perhaps matching TRBD1 (5 bases). There are 14 residues in the CDR3. Germline V gives CDR1 MNHNS, CDR2 SASEGT. V was clipped by 6 bases and J by 5 bases, with 16 bases between them. CDR3 sequence (DNA): TGTGCCAGCAGGGAAAGGGGCCTTGGGGAGACCCAGTACTTC. Translating it yields CASRERGLGETQYF.

The chain employs TRBV6-1 and TRBJ1-1, with no clear D. Trimming took off 2 bases at V and 9 bases at J, with 13 bases between the two ends. Germline values: CDR1 MNHNS, CDR2 SASEGT. The CDR3 length is 13 residues. CDR3 nucleotide sequence: TGTGCCAGCAGTGAAACAAGTCGAACGCAAGCTTTCTTT. Translated: CASSETSRTQAFF.